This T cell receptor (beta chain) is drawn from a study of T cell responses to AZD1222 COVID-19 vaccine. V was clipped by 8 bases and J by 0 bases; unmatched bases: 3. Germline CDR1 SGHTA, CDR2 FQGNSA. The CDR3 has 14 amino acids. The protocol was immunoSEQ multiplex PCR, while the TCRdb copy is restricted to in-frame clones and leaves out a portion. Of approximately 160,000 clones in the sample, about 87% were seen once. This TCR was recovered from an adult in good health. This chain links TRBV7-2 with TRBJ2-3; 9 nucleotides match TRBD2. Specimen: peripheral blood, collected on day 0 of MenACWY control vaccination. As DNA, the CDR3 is TGTGCCAGCGGTACTAGCGGGAGCACAGATACGCAGTATTTT. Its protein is CASGTSGSTDTQYF.